The 29 T cell receptor beta chains below all came from one sample that was sequenced in a study of T cells after yellow fever vaccination. TCRdb analysed the 5' RACE reads with MiXCR anew, one entry per CDR3 protein. The sample carries hundreds of thousands of distinct CDR3 sequences, around 3.6% recorded once. Here the sequenced sample was PBMCs, taken on the day of the yellow fever booster vaccination. Source of these receptors: a man aged 18-30 years who received the YFV17D yellow fever vaccine.

This clonotype was observed many times. V and J are TRBV7-3 and TRBJ2-1, with 7 bases that match TRBD1. V shed 2 bases, J shed 1 base, and the junction held 5 bases outside the gene matches. From germline, CDR1 is SGHTA and CDR2 FQGTGA. The CDR3 is made up of 16 amino acids. The CDR3 nucleotides read TGTGCCAGCAGCTTATTGGCAGGGGGTTCCTACAATGAGCAGTTCTTC. It specifies CASSLLAGGSYNEQFF.

The sample holds a few counts of this clonotype. CDR3 DNA: TGTGCCAGCAGCAAAGACCCTAATGGGACAGGTCATCAGCCCCAGCATTTT. Encoded protein: CASSKDPNGTGHQPQHF. The rearrangement links TRBV21-1 to TRBJ1-5; the DNA was not used to check the table's D call, TRBD1. TRBV21-1 is a documented pseudogene. The length of the CDR3 is 17 residues.

This clonotype was observed at least ten times. J is TRBJ2-1 and V is TRBV7-9; the match to TRBD2 covers 9 bases. This CDR3 is built from 16 residues. The junction had 14 bases not matched to a gene; V was cut back by 5 bases and J by 9 bases. Germline V gives CDR1 SEHNR, CDR2 FQNEAQ (reference sequence). The CDR3 nucleotides are TGTGCCAGCAGCCTCCCCGGCGGGGGGGGCCGGAGTGAGCAGTTCTTC. The encoded protein is CASSLPGGGGRSEQFF. Combining the CDR3 with reference TRBV7-9 and TRBJ2-1 gives the whole variable domain DTGVSQNPRHKITKRGQNVTFRCDPISEHNRLYWYRQTLGQGPEFLTYFQNEAQLEKSRLLSDRFSAERPKGSFSTLEIQRTEQGDSAMYLCASSLPGGGGRSEQFFGPGTRLTVL.

The chain links TRBV20-1 to TRBJ1-4; D might be TRBD1 (6 bases). V dropped 2 bases and J dropped 3 bases, with 10 bases sitting between them. The germline gives CDR1 DFQATT, CDR2 SNEGSKA (reference sequence). The CDR3 length is 14 residues. The chain's CDR3 is CSARWGLANEKLFF. The CDR3, as DNA: TGCAGTGCTAGATGGGGGCTAGCTAATGAAAAACTGTTTTTT.

This clonotype was seen ten or more times. The chain carries TRBV7-2 and TRBJ2-2; D uncertain. The germline CDR1 and CDR2 sequences are SGHTA and FQGNSA. Trimming shortened V by 0 bases and J by 4 bases, and 12 bases separated the two germline ends. The CDR3 contains 16 residues. CDR3 protein: CASSLAPGPATGELFF. The CDR3, as DNA: TGTGCCAGCAGCTTAGCCCCGGGCCCCGCCACCGGGGAGCTGTTTTTT. Filled out from reference TRBV7-2 and TRBJ2-2, the complete variable domain reads GAGVSQSPSNKVTEKGKDVELRCDPISGHTALYWYRQSLGQGLEFLIYFQGNSAPDKSGLPSDRFSAERTGGSVSTLTIQRTQQEDSAVYLCASSLAPGPATGELFFGEGSRLTVL.

The V gene is TRBV30, the J gene TRBJ2-3; 16 nucleotides align to TRBD2. The germline gives CDR1 GTSNPN, CDR2 SVGIG (reference sequence). The junction had 0 bases not matched to a gene; V was cut back by 8 bases and J by 4 bases. The CDR3 spans 13 residues. The CDR3 here is CAGTSGGADTQYF. The CDR3 DNA sequence: TGTGCCGGGACTAGCGGGGGGGCAGATACGCAGTATTTT.

This clonotype appeared many times. The genes are TRBV4-1 and TRBJ2-1; the D is unclear. Germline loops: CDR1 MGHRA, CDR2 YSYEKL. The CDR3 has 15 amino acids. V lost 0 bases, J lost 7 bases, and 13 bases lay in between. The CDR3 loop is CASSQDVIVLNEQFF. The CDR3 region has the DNA TGCGCCAGCAGCCAAGATGTAATCGTGCTTAATGAGCAGTTCTTC.

This clonotype was counted many times. The chain combines TRBV20-1 with TRBJ2-5; D call uncertain. V shed 3 bases and J shed 5 bases, with 10 bases lying between them. This CDR3 has 12 residues. Germline CDR1 is DFQATT and CDR2 is SNEGSKA (reference sequence). CDR3 DNA sequence: TGCAGTGCTAGTGGGATCTGGGAGACCCAGTACTTC. Protein: CSASGIWETQYF.

In its sample, this clonotype was seen many times. The gene calls are TRBV11-2 and TRBJ1-2, with D unclear. Trimming took off 2 bases at V and 7 bases at J, with 8 bases between the two ends. The CDR3 loop spans 12 amino acids. Germline V gene sequence: CDR1 SGHAT, CDR2 FQNNGV. As DNA, the CDR3 is TGTGCCAGCAGCTTATCGACGCGTGGCTACACCTTC. Amino acids: CASSLSTRGYTF.

The chain recombines TRBV29-1 with TRBJ1-2; 8 positions agree with TRBD1. Germline V gives CDR1 SQVTM, CDR2 ANQGSEA. The CDR3 has 18 amino acids. V trimming: 2 bases; J trimming: 2 bases; junction bases outside the gene matches: 16. CDR3 bases: TGCAGCGTTGAATTTTGGAACCCAGGACAGGGAGGAAACTATGGCTACACCTTC. It specifies CSVEFWNPGQGGNYGYTF.

At least ten counts were recorded for this clonotype. V is TRBV15 and J is TRBJ1-2; tentative D call: TRBD1 (6 bases). The CDR3 has 13 residues. Germline loops: CDR1 LNHNV, CDR2 YYDKDF (reference sequence). The V gene lost 6 bases and the J gene lost 1 base, with 9 bases spanning the gap. The CDR3 coding sequence is TGTGCCACCAGGAAGGACAGTAACTATGGCTACACCTTC. Protein: CATRKDSNYGYTF. The full variable domain, rest sourced from reference TRBV15 and TRBJ1-2, is DAMVIQNPRYQVTQFGKPVTLSCSQTLNHNVMYWYQQKSSQAPKLLFHYYDKDFNNEADTPDNFQSRRPNTSFCFLDIRSPGLGDTAMYLCATRKDSNYGYTFGSGTRLTVV.

CDR3 residues: CAIKKEGVGYTF. DNA of the CDR3: TGTGCCATCAAGAAGGAGGGGGTTGGCTACACCTTC. The chain uses TRBV10-3 and TRBJ1-2; D is perhaps TRBD1 (6 bases). V gave up 7 bases and J gave up 7 bases, with 13 bases separating them. Germline CDR1 reads ENHRY; CDR2 reads SYGVKD. There are 12 residues in the CDR3.

This clonotype was counted ten times or more. This rearrangement joins TRBV4-2 to TRBJ2-5; weak D call: TRBD1 (6 bases). CDR1 is LGHNA and CDR2 is YNFKEQ in the germline V gene. The CDR3 extends over 17 amino acids. The germline V and J ends were trimmed by 0 bases and 2 bases, with 16 bases remaining between them. The CDR3 DNA follows: TGTGCCAGCAGCCAAGATCAGGCAGGGGTAGGGCAAGAGACCCAGTACTTC. This translates into CASSQDQAGVGQETQYF.

There are many counts of this clonotype. The CDR3 sequence is CASTTWGQGGGEQFF. The DNA of the CDR3 is TGTGCCAGCACCACATGGGGACAGGGAGGGGGTGAGCAGTTCTTC. The V call is TRBV12-3 or TRBV12-4, the J call TRBJ2-1; 9 bases map to TRBD1. V lost 7 bases to trimming and J lost 9 bases; unmatched junction nucleotides: 13. The CDR3 covers 15 residues.

This clonotype has ten or more counts. V usage is TRBV5-6 and J usage is TRBJ2-7, with D possibly being TRBD2 (5 bases). Trimming pared 3 bases from V and 2 bases from J, leaving 9 bases between. The CDR3 totals 13 residues. Germline CDR1 is SGHDT and CDR2 is YYEEEE. The CDR3 DNA is TGTGCCAGCAGCTCTCCGGGGACCTACGAGCAGTACGTC. This codes for CASSSPGTYEQYV.

This clonotype was found a few times. The rearrangement uses TRBV12-3 or TRBV12-4 and TRBJ2-5; D not resolved. The length of the CDR3 is 15 residues. Trimming cost V 8 bases and J 1 base, with 17 bases left between them. CDR3 nucleotide sequence: TGTGCCAGCCCAGAGACCCGTGCCATCCAAGAGACCCAGTACTTC. Residues: CASPETRAIQETQYF.

In this sample, this clonotype turned up a few times. The chain has TRBV7-9 and TRBJ1-5; TRBD1 is a possible D gene (5 bases). Trimming shortened V by 5 bases and J by 0 bases, and 11 bases separated the two germline ends. Germline V gives CDR1 SEHNR, CDR2 FQNEAQ (reference sequence). This CDR3 has 15 amino acids. CDR3 sequence: CASSIGTHSNQPQHF. CDR3 sequence (DNA): TGTGCCAGCAGCATCGGGACTCATAGCAATCAGCCCCAGCATTTT.

In its sample, this clonotype was seen many times. The gene calls are TRBV6-2 or TRBV6-3 and TRBJ2-3; D possibly corresponds to TRBD2 (7 bases). Trimming left V 7 bases short and J 3 bases short, with 14 bases between. The CDR3 sequence is 14 residues long. CDR1 is MNHEY, CDR2 SVGEGT, per germline. The DNA of the CDR3 is TGTGCCAGCATTCGCGGGGGCCCGACAGATACGCAGTATTTT. Protein sequence: CASIRGGPTDTQYF.

The rearrangement joins TRBV4-1 to TRBJ2-3; TRBD1 aligns across 12 bases. CDR3 size: 18 residues. V lost 2 bases, J lost 0 bases, and 6 bases stayed unmatched. Germline CDR1 and CDR2: MGHRA and YSYEKL. The CDR3 region has the DNA TGCGCCAGCAGCCAAAGAGGGGGACAGGGGGCGAGCACAGATACGCAGTATTTT. It is translated as CASSQRGGQGASTDTQYF.

This clonotype was detected only a few times. The CDR3 coding sequence is TGTGCCAGCACCGGGACTGCGAACACCGGGGAGCTGTTTTTT. Translating it yields CASTGTANTGELFF. The gene calls are TRBV12-3 or TRBV12-4 and TRBJ2-2; D possibly corresponds to TRBD2 (6 bases). V was trimmed by 7 bases and J by 0 bases, leaving 9 bases between them. The length of the CDR3 is 14 residues.

This clonotype has a handful of counts. The chain joins TRBV6-5 to TRBJ2-1, with D maybe TRBD2 (5 bases). V was trimmed by 0 bases and J by 8 bases, leaving 8 bases between them. In germline, CDR1 is MNHEY, CDR2 SVGAGI. The CDR3 length is 13 residues. DNA of the CDR3: TGTGCCAGCAGTTACTCGCGGGTCCATGAGCAGTTCTTC. It codes for CASSYSRVHEQFF.

There are a few counts of this clonotype. V is TRBV7-2 and J is TRBJ1-2, with D perhaps matching TRBD1 (5 bases). The CDR3 spans 16 residues. Trimming took 5 bases from V and 7 from J, leaving 23 bases between them. Germline lookup yields CDR1 SGHTA and CDR2 FQGNSA. The CDR3 sequence: CASSPRGTAWTAGYTF. Here the CDR3 DNA reads TGTGCCAGCAGCCCGAGAGGGACTGCTTGGACCGCTGGCTACACCTTC.

This clonotype has a count of ten or more. V usage is TRBV9 and J usage is TRBJ2-2, with TRBD1 matching over 7 bases. With V trimmed by 0 bases and J by 3 bases, 2 bases remained unmatched. This CDR3 has 15 residues. The germline CDR1 and CDR2 sequences are SGDLS and YYNGEE. The CDR3: CASSVAGQDTGELFF. The DNA for the CDR3 is TGTGCCAGCAGCGTAGCTGGACAGGACACCGGGGAGCTGTTTTTT.

In this sample, this clonotype turned up many times. The rearrangement links TRBV4-1 to TRBJ2-1, with TRBD2 as a possible D gene (5 bases). V lost 1 base, J lost 7 bases, and 17 bases lay in between. This CDR3 has 16 residues. Germline values: CDR1 MGHRA, CDR2 YSYEKL. The CDR3 nucleotides read TGCGCCAGCAGCCAAGTTAGCCGAGCCCGCGGGAATGAGCAGTTCTTC. Its protein is CASSQVSRARGNEQFF.

This clonotype has a handful of counts. The V and J genes are TRBV7-2 and TRBJ2-5; a weak D match, TRBD2 (6 bases). The V gene's germline CDR1 is SGHTA and CDR2 FQGNSA. The length of the CDR3 is 16 residues. The V end was cut by 1 base, the J end by 2 bases, with 14 bases between. The CDR3 protein is CASSLVPPGEQETQYF. The CDR3 DNA is TGTGCCAGCAGCTTAGTCCCCCCGGGGGAGCAAGAGACCCAGTACTTC.

This clonotype was detected a few times. The chain carries TRBV6-5 and TRBJ1-6; TRBD1 is a possible D gene (5 bases). Germline V gives CDR1 MNHEY, CDR2 SVGAGI. The V end lost 7 bases, the J end lost 6 bases, and 10 bases lay between the germline ends. This CDR3 spans 13 amino acids. The CDR3 DNA is TGTGCCAGCAATGGGGGAGCTAATTCACCCCTCCACTTT. This encodes CASNGGANSPLHF.

This clonotype was recorded a few times. The genes are TRBV29-1 and TRBJ2-5; TRBD2 might be the D (6 bases). The CDR3 loop spans 14 amino acids. V dropped 1 base and J dropped 5 bases, with 14 bases sitting between them. CDR1 is SQVTM and CDR2 is ANQGSEA in the germline V gene. The CDR3 reads CSVEARGGGETQYF. The DNA of the CDR3 is TGCAGCGTTGAAGCCCGGGGCGGAGGGGAGACCCAGTACTTC.

This clonotype was recorded at least ten times. The chain is built from TRBV5-1 and TRBJ1-2; D ambiguous. Trimming took off 1 base at V and 0 bases at J, with 16 bases between the two ends. There are 17 residues in the CDR3. CDR1 and CDR2 (germline): SGHRS, YFSETQ. CDR3: CASSLWRFYNPNYGYTF. The CDR3, as DNA: TGCGCCAGCAGCTTGTGGAGATTTTATAATCCTAACTATGGCTACACCTTC.

This clonotype was observed many times. The CDR3 region is CASRSGSSYNEQFF. In DNA form, the CDR3 reads TGTGCCAGCAGAAGCGGAAGCTCCTACAATGAGCAGTTCTTC. The chain uses TRBV12-3 or TRBV12-4 and TRBJ2-1; TRBD2 is a possible D gene (5 bases). V was cut by 6 bases and J by 0 bases, with 9 bases left in between. The length of the CDR3 is 14 residues.